Below, 14 T cell receptor beta chains from the same sample are listed, as sequenced in a study of T cell responses to AZD1222 COVID-19 vaccine. TCRdb's copy holds only in-frame clones and misses some; the assay was immunoSEQ multiplex PCR. The table has roughly 120,000 clones, around 92% seen once; the top ten hold 4.2%. The sample was peripheral blood, taken on day 0 of AZD1222 vaccination. The receptors were gathered from an adult in good health.

The chain links TRBV5-1 to TRBJ1-4, with D tentatively TRBD1 (5 bases). The CDR3 is 12 residues long. V lost 4 bases, J lost 6 bases, and 7 bases lay in between. Germline V lookup: CDR1 SGHRS, CDR2 YFSETQ. The CDR3 nucleotides read TGCGCCAGCAGCACAGGTGATGAAAAACTGTTTTTT. Translating gives CASSTGDEKLFF.

The chain couples TRBV30 to TRBJ1-6; D possibly corresponds to TRBD1 (6 bases). V was trimmed by 5 bases and J by 10 bases, leaving 21 bases between them. Germline V gives CDR1 GTSNPN, CDR2 SVGIG (reference sequence). The CDR3 length is 15 residues. The CDR3 DNA follows: TGTGCCTGGCGAGGAAACAGGGCCTTTCGGTCACCCCTCCACTTT. Translating it yields CAWRGNRAFRSPLHF.

This clone was counted a single time. The chain joins TRBV14 to TRBJ1-2, with D possibly matching TRBD1 (6 bases). This CDR3 contains 14 residues. Germline V gene lookup returns CDR1 SGHDN and CDR2 FVKESK. Trimming cost V 1 base and J 7 bases, with 13 bases left between them. The CDR3 DNA follows: TGTGCCAGCAGCCAAGTGAGGCAGGGGAGTGGCTACACCTTC. It is translated as CASSQVRQGSGYTF.

The rearrangement joins TRBV7-3 to TRBJ2-7; D gene uncertain. The CDR3 covers 13 residues. Germline V lookup: CDR1 SGHTA, CDR2 FQGTGA. Trimming removed 3 bases at V and 6 bases at J, with 12 bases between. The CDR3 sequence is CASSFGVASEQYF. For the CDR3, the DNA is TGTGCCAGCAGCTTCGGAGTAGCCTCCGAGCAGTACTTC.

This clone occurred once. The V gene is TRBV13, the J gene TRBJ2-3; D is uncertain. CDR3 length: 13 amino acids. Trimming left V 2 bases short and J 3 bases short, with 6 bases between. In germline, CDR1 is PRHDT, CDR2 FYEKMQ (reference sequence). CDR3 protein: CASSLYVTDTQYF. The CDR3, as DNA: TGTGCCAGCAGCTTATATGTGACAGATACGCAGTATTTT.

This clone was seen only a few times. The chain carries TRBV28 and TRBJ2-2; 8 bases are a match to TRBD2. The CDR3 consists of 17 residues. In germline, CDR1 is MDHEN, CDR2 SYDVKM. The V gene end was trimmed by 3 bases and the J gene end by 3 bases; junction bases not matched to a gene: 9. The CDR3 nucleotides are TGTGCCAGCAGTTTGCGGACTAGCTGGCAGGACACCGGGGAGCTGTTTTTT. This encodes CASSLRTSWQDTGELFF.

The V and J genes are TRBV4-2 and TRBJ1-2; perhaps TRBD1 as D (5 bases). The CDR3 loop spans 15 amino acids. CDR1 and CDR2 from the germline V gene are LGHNA and YNFKEQ. Trimming removed 0 bases from V and 6 bases from J, with 14 bases in between. This chain's CDR3 is CASSQERGTMDGYTF. The CDR3 DNA reads TGTGCCAGCAGCCAAGAGCGGGGGACCATGGATGGCTACACCTTC.

The genes are TRBV7-2 and TRBJ2-1, with 11 bases matching TRBD2. The trim removed 2 bases at V and 7 bases at J, leaving 16 bases unmatched. Germline CDR1 SGHTA, CDR2 FQGNSA. The CDR3 loop spans 19 amino acids. The CDR3 spells CASSLIPLASGGPSNEQFF. Written as DNA, the CDR3 is TGTGCCAGCAGCTTAATTCCCCTCGCTAGCGGGGGGCCGTCAAATGAGCAGTTCTTC.

This clone was recorded only once. The chain carries TRBV18 and TRBJ1-3, with TRBD1 matching 10 bases. After removal of 3 bases from V and 0 bases from J, the junction contained 8 bases not matched to a gene. The CDR3 length is 18 residues. In germline, CDR1 is KGHSH, CDR2 LQKENI. CDR3 loop: CASSPGQGLTRSGNTIYF. In DNA form, the CDR3 reads TGTGCCAGCTCACCGGGACAGGGGCTCACCCGCTCTGGAAACACCATATATTTT.

V usage is TRBV4-2 and J usage is TRBJ2-7; TRBD2 aligns across 11 bases. Per the germline V gene, CDR1 is LGHNA and CDR2 is YNFKEQ. The CDR3 has 15 residues. The J segment lost 6 bases and the V segment lost 2 bases, leaving 6 bases of the junction unmatched. This CDR3 is CASSQQRLAGIEQYF. CDR3 DNA sequence: TGTGCCAGCAGCCAACAAAGACTAGCGGGAATCGAGCAGTACTTC.

The V call is TRBV6-5, the J call TRBJ2-7; a possible D gene is TRBD1 (6 bases). V gave up 0 bases and J gave up 0 bases, with 12 bases separating them. CDR3 length: 16 residues. The germline CDR1 and CDR2 sequences are MNHEY and SVGAGI. Here the CDR3 DNA reads TGTGCCAGCAGTTACTCCCGGACAGCCGCCTCCTACGAGCAGTACTTC. Translating it yields CASSYSRTAASYEQYF.

The gene calls are TRBV2 and TRBJ1-5; D unresolved. CDR1 is SNHLY and CDR2 is FYNNEI in the germline V gene. There are 15 residues in the CDR3. V lost 6 bases and J lost 0, with 12 bases in between. CDR3 sequence reads: CASRDRDYSNQPQHF. CDR3 coding DNA: TGTGCCAGCAGAGACCGGGATTATAGCAATCAGCCCCAGCATTTT.

The chain combines TRBV18 with TRBJ1-2; no reliable D call. Germline CDR1 KGHSH, CDR2 LQKENI. V shed 5 bases and J shed 2 bases, with 6 bases lying between them. The CDR3 length is 12 residues. The CDR3 protein is CASSEGNYGYTF. The CDR3 DNA is TGTGCCAGCTCAGAAGGGAACTATGGCTACACCTTC.

V is TRBV7-2 and J is TRBJ2-3, with 10 bases matching TRBD2. This CDR3 contains 17 residues. CDR1 and CDR2 from the germline V gene are SGHTA and FQGNSA. V was clipped by 0 bases and J by 6 bases; unmatched bases: 9. For the CDR3, the DNA is TGTGCCAGCAGCTTAGCGGCCCCTAGCGGGGGCAAGGATACGCAGTATTTT. Protein product: CASSLAAPSGGKDTQYF.